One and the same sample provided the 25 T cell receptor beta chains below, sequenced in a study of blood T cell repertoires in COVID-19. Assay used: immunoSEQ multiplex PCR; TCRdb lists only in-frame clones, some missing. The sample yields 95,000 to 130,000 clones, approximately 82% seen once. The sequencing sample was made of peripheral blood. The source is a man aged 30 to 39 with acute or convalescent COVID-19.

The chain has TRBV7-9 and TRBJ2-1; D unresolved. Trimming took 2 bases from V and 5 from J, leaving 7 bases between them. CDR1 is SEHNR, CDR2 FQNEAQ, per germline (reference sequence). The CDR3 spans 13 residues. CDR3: CASSLIPDNEQFF. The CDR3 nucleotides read TGTGCCAGCAGCTTAATCCCCGACAATGAGCAGTTCTTC. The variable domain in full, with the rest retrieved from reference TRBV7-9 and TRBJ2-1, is DTGVSQNPRHKITKRGQNVTFRCDPISEHNRLYWYRQTLGQGPEFLTYFQNEAQLEKSRLLSDRFSAERPKGSFSTLEIQRTEQGDSAMYLCASSLIPDNEQFFGPGTRLTVL.

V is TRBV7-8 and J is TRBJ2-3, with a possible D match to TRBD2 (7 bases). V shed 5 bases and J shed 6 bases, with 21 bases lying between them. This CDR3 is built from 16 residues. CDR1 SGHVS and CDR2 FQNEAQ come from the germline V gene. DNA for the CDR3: TGTGCCAGCAGCCCTAAACTGGGGGGGGCGTCGGATACGCAGTATTTT. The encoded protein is CASSPKLGGASDTQYF.

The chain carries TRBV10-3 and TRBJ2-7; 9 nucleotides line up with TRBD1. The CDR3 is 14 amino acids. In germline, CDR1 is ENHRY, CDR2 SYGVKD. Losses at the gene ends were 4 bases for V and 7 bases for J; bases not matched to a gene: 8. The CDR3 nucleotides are TGTGCCATCAGTGCCATACAGGGGGCTAGGGAGCAGTACGTC. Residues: CAISAIQGAREQYV.

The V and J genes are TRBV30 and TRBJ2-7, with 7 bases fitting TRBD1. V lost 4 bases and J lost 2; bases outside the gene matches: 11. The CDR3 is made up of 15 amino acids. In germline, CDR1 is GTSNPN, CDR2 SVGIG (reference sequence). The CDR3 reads CAWKNLDRSPYEQYF. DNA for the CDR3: TGTGCCTGGAAGAATTTGGACAGGAGTCCCTACGAGCAGTACTTC. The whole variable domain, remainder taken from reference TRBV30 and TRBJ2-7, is SQTIHQWPATLVQPVGSPLSLECTVEGTSNPNLYWYRQAAGRGLQLLFYSVGIGQISSEVPQNLSASRPQDRQFILSSKKLLLSDSGFYLCAWKNLDRSPYEQYFGPGTRLTVT.

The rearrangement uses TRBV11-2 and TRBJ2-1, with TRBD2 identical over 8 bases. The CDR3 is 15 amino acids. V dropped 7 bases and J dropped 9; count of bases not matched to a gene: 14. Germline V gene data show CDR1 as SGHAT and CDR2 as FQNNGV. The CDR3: CASTDLLAGTIEQFF. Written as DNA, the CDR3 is TGTGCCAGCACCGACCTGCTAGCGGGTACCATTGAGCAGTTCTTC.

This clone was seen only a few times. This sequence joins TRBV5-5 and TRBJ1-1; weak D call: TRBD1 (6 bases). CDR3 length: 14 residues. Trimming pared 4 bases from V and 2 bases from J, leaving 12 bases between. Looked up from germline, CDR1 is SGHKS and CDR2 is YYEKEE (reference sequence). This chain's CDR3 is CASSRGQINTEAFF. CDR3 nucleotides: TGTGCCAGCAGCCGAGGACAGATTAACACTGAAGCTTTCTTT.

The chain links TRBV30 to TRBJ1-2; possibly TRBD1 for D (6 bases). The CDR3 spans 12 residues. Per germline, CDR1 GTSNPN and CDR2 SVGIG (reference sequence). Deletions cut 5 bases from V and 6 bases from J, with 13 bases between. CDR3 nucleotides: TGTGCCTGGGCTGAGGACAGTCATGGCTACACCTTC. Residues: CAWAEDSHGYTF.

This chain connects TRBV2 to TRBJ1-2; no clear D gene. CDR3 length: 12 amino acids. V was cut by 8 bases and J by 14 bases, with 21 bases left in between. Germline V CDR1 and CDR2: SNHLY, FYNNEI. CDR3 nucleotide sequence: TGTGCCAGCTCGAGGGAGGTGGGGAGTTTGACCTTC. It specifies CASSREVGSLTF.

The CDR3 DNA reads TGTGCCAGCAGCGACTACCGACTAGCTGGATTAGAGACCCAGTACTTC. Residues: CASSDYRLAGLETQYF. The chain carries TRBV5-6 and TRBJ2-5, with TRBD2 matching over 7 bases. The germline CDR1 and CDR2 sequences are SGHDT and YYEEEE. The CDR3 consists of 16 residues. The V segment lost 4 bases and the J segment 4 bases; nucleotides outside the gene matches: 13.

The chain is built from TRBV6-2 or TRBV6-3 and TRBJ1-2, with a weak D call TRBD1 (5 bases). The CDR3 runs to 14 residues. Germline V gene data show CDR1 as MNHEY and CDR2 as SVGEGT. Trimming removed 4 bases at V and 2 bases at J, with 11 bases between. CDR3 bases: TGTGCCAGCAGTTTCTTAGACAGCAACTATGGCTACACCTTC. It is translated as CASSFLDSNYGYTF.

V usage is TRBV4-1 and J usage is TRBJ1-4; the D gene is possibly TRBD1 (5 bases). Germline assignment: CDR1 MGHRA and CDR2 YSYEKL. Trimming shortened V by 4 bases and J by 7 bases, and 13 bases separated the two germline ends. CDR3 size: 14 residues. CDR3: CASSRGEGGEKLFF. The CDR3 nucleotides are TGCGCCAGCAGCCGGGGGGAGGGCGGTGAAAAACTGTTTTTT.

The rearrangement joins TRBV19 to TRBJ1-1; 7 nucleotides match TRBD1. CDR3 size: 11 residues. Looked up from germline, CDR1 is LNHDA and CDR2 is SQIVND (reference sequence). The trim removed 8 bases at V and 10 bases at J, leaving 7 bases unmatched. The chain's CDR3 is CASYWGDRAFF. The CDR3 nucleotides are TGTGCCAGTTATTGGGGGGACAGAGCTTTCTTT.

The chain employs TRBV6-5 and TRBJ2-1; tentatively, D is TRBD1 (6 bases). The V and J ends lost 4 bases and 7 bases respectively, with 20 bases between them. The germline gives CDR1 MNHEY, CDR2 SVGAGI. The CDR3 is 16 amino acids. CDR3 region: CASSLATGGTGNEQFF. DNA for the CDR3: TGTGCCAGCAGTTTGGCGACAGGAGGCACCGGTAATGAGCAGTTCTTC.

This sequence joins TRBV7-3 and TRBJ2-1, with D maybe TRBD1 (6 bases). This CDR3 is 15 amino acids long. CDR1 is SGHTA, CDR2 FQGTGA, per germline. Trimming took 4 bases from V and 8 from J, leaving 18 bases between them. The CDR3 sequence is CASSSLGGRQYEQFF. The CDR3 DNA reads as TGTGCCAGCAGCTCCCTTGGGGGCCGACAATATGAGCAGTTCTTC.

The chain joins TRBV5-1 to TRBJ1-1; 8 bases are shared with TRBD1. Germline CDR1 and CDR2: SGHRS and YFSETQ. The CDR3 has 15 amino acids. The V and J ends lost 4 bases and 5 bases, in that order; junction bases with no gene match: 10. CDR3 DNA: TGCGCCAGCAGCCTTCGGACAGGGCGGGAGACTGAAGCTTTCTTT. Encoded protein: CASSLRTGRETEAFF.

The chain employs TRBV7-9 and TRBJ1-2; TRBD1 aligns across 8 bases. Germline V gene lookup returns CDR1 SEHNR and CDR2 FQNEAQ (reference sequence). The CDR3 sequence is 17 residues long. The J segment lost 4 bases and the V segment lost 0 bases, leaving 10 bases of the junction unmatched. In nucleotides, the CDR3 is TGTGCCAGCAGCTTAGCGGGCGGACAGGGCTCTATCTATGGCTACACCTTC. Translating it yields CASSLAGGQGSIYGYTF. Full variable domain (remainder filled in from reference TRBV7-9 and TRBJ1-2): DTGVSQNPRHKITKRGQNVTFRCDPISEHNRLYWYRQTLGQGPEFLTYFQNEAQLEKSRLLSDRFSAERPKGSFSTLEIQRTEQGDSAMYLCASSLAGGQGSIYGYTFGSGTRLTVV.

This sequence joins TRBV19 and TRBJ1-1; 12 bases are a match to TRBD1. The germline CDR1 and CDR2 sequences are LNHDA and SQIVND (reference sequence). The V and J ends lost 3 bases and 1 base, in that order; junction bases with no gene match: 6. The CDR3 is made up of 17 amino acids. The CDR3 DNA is TGTGCCAGTAGTATCCATCCGGGACAGGGGGCGAACACTGAAGCTTTCTTT. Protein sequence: CASSIHPGQGANTEAFF. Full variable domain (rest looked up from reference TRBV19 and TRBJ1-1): DGGITQSPKYLFRKEGQNVTLSCEQNLNHDAMYWYRQDPGQGLRLIYYSQIVNDFQKGDIAEGYSVSREKKESFPLTVTSAQKNPTAFYLCASSIHPGQGANTEAFFGQGTRLTVV.

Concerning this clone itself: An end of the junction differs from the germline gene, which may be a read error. The CDR3 bases are TGTGCCAGTAGCCAAGCTAGCACCGGGGAGCTGTTTTTT. Translated: CASSQASTGELFF. The rearrangement uses TRBV14 and TRBJ2-2; D not certain. The CDR3 loop spans 13 amino acids. Germline CDR1 SGHDN, CDR2 FVKESK.

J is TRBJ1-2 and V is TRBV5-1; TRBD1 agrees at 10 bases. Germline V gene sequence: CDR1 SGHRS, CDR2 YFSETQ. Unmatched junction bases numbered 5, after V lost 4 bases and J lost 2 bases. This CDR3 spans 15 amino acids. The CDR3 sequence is CASSRGQGPNYGYTF. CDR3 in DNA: TGCGCCAGCAGCAGGGGACAGGGGCCCAACTATGGCTACACCTTC.

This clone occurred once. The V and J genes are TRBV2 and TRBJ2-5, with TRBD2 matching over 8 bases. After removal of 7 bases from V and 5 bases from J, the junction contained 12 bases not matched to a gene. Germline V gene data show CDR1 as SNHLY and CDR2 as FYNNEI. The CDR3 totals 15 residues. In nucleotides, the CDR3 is TGTGCCAGCAACTTCGGACGGGGGGGAGGTGAGACCCAGTACTTC. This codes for CASNFGRGGGETQYF.

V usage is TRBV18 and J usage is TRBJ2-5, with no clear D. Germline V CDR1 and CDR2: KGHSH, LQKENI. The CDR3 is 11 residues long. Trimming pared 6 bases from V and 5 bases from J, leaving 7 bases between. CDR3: CASSPRETQYF. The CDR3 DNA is TGTGCCAGCTCGCCCCGGGAGACCCAGTACTTC.

The CDR3 protein is CASSEPAGNEKLFF. CDR3 DNA: TGTGCCAGCAGTGAACCGGCGGGGAATGAAAAACTGTTTTTT. The rearrangement links TRBV25-1 to TRBJ1-4; D is ambiguous. Trimming removed 2 bases at V and 5 bases at J, with 9 bases between. The germline CDR1 and CDR2 sequences are MGHDK and SYGVNS. CDR3 length equals 14 residues.

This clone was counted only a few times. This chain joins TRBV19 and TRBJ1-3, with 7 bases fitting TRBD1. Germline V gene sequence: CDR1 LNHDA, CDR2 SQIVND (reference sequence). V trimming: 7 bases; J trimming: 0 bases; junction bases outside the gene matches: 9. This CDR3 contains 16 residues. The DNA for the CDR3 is TGTGCCAGTAACACCCCGGGACAGAACTCTGGAAACACCATATATTTT. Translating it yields CASNTPGQNSGNTIYF.

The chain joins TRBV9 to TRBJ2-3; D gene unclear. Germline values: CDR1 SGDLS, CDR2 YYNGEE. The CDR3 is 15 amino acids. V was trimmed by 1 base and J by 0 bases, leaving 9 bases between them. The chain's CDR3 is CASSVRAYSTDTQYF. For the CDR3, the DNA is TGTGCCAGCAGCGTACGAGCGTATAGCACAGATACGCAGTATTTT.

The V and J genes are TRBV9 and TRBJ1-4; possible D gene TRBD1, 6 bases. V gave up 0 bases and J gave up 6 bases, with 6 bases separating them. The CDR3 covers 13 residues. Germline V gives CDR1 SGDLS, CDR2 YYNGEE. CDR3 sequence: CASSVAGDEKLFF. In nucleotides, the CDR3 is TGTGCCAGCAGCGTAGCAGGGGATGAAAAACTGTTTTTT.